A single sample gave rise to the 27 T cell receptor beta chains below, sequenced in a study of PD-1 blockade in classical Hodgkin lymphoma. TCRdb's copy holds only in-frame clones and misses some; the assay was immunoSEQ multiplex PCR. The sample shows roughly 60,000 clones, about 92% of them seen only once. Time point specified: cycle 4 day 1 (C4D1), after 6 weeks of nivolumab. Each patient experienced a relapse that followed autologous stem cell transplantation, and brentuximab vedotin exposure varied. The sample consisted of peripheral blood mononuclear cells (PBMCs), taken before the fourth cycle of nivolumab. The receptor set was obtained from a human donor with classical Hodgkin lymphoma.

The chain has TRBV19 and TRBJ1-5; no reliable D call. V lost 7 bases and J lost 3, with 10 bases in between. Germline V gene data show CDR1 as LNHDA and CDR2 as SQIVND (reference sequence). This CDR3 spans 13 amino acids. CDR3 amino acids: CASTLGANQPQHF. The CDR3 region has the DNA TGTGCCAGTACCCTAGGCGCCAATCAGCCCCAGCATTTT.

The V gene is TRBV7-8, the J gene TRBJ2-3; perhaps TRBD1 as D (8 bases). Trimming removed 5 bases at V and 2 bases at J, with 17 bases between. The germline gives CDR1 SGHVS, CDR2 FQNEAQ. The CDR3 totals 16 residues. CDR3 sequence: CASSPRGDRPTDTQYF. CDR3 in DNA: TGTGCCAGCAGCCCCCGGGGGGACAGGCCCACAGATACGCAGTATTTT.

The chain links TRBV7-8 to TRBJ2-5; the match to TRBD2 covers 14 bases. With the DNA end fitting TRBJ2-7 better, the J assignment may be wrong. The CDR3 totals 14 residues. Germline values: CDR1 SGHVS, CDR2 FQNEAQ. CDR3 sequence (DNA): TGTGCCAGCAGGGCCGGGACTAGCGGGAGCGAGCAGTACTTC. Its translation is CASRAGTSGSEQYF.

The gene calls are TRBV7-3 and TRBJ2-7, with TRBD1 identical over 8 bases. The CDR3 has 14 amino acids. The trim removed 3 bases at V and 6 bases at J, leaving 7 bases unmatched. Germline V lookup: CDR1 SGHTA, CDR2 FQGTGA. The CDR3 region has the DNA TGTGCCAGCAGCTTGGAACAGGGGGTTGGCGAGCAGTACTTC. Translating gives CASSLEQGVGEQYF.

The genes are TRBV11-2 and TRBJ1-1; D call uncertain. Germline CDR1 reads SGHAT; CDR2 reads FQNNGV. This CDR3 contains 15 residues. Trimming removed 0 bases from V and 0 bases from J, with 8 bases in between. CDR3 region: CASSLEGRLNTEAFF. The CDR3 nucleotides are TGTGCCAGCAGCTTAGAGGGGAGGCTGAACACTGAAGCTTTCTTT.

This sequence joins TRBV14 and TRBJ1-4; D remains unclear. Deletions cut 1 base from V and 8 bases from J, with 11 bases between. The CDR3 extends over 14 amino acids. Germline-derived CDR1 and CDR2 are SGHDN and FVKESK. CDR3 sequence (DNA): TGTGCCAGCAGCCAAGCGGGGTTAGGGGAAAAACTGTTTTTT. Protein product: CASSQAGLGEKLFF.

This chain uses TRBV21-1 with TRBJ2-7; the D call of TRBD1 is as the table states it, not checked on the DNA. TRBV21-1 has pseudogene status. The CDR3 spans 14 residues. The CDR3 protein is CASSSRDRSYEQYF. The CDR3 nucleotides are TGTGCCAGCAGCTCTAGGGACAGATCATACGAGCAGTACTTC.

This clone showed up just once. The rearrangement links TRBV7-6 to TRBJ2-7; tentatively, D is TRBD1 (7 bases). The CDR3 has 14 residues. Looked up from germline, CDR1 is SGHVS and CDR2 is FNYEAQ. Trimming pared 4 bases from V and 3 bases from J, leaving 13 bases between. The CDR3 coding sequence is TGTGCCAGCAGCTCAGGGGGGATACACTACGAGCAGTACTTC. This codes for CASSSGGIHYEQYF.

The rearrangement joins TRBV27 to TRBJ1-2; no clear D gene. V was shortened by 2 bases and J by 0 bases, with 16 bases between the two germline ends. Looked up from germline, CDR1 is MNHEY and CDR2 is SMNVEV (reference sequence). CDR3 length equals 17 residues. Written as DNA, the CDR3 is TGTGCCAGCAGTTTAACCCCCTCGGTGGGAGCTAACTATGGCTACACCTTC. This translates into CASSLTPSVGANYGYTF.

This clone was seen more than once but under ten times. The chain combines TRBV5-5 with TRBJ2-7; 10 bases match TRBD2. This CDR3 has 15 residues. Trimming took 1 base from V and 7 from J; bases not matched to a gene: 8. Germline lookup yields CDR1 SGHKS and CDR2 YYEKEE (reference sequence). The CDR3 protein is CASSLKLAGGWEQYF. CDR3 DNA: TGTGCCAGCAGCTTGAAATTAGCGGGGGGCTGGGAGCAGTACTTC.

This chain uses TRBV19 with TRBJ1-5; 10 positions agree with TRBD1. The CDR3 is 14 amino acids. CDR1 is LNHDA, CDR2 SQIVND, per germline (reference sequence). V gave up 6 bases and J gave up 6 bases; unmatched junction bases: 5. The chain's CDR3 is CASRPTGGGQPQHF. The CDR3 nucleotides are TGTGCCAGTAGGCCGACAGGGGGCGGTCAGCCCCAGCATTTT.

This chain links TRBV4-1 with TRBJ1-1; D might be TRBD1 (5 bases). The CDR3 consists of 14 residues. Trimming cost V 4 bases and J 3 bases, with 12 bases left between them. CDR1 and CDR2 from the germline V gene are MGHRA and YSYEKL. The CDR3, as DNA: TGCGCCAGCAGCCCAGGGCTGGGTGACACTGAAGCTTTCTTT. Amino acid sequence: CASSPGLGDTEAFF.

J is TRBJ2-7 and V is TRBV7-2; 9 bases are a match to TRBD2. This CDR3 region has 18 residues. Trimming took 7 bases from V and 1 from J; bases not matched to a gene: 17. Germline assignment: CDR1 SGHTA and CDR2 FQGNSA. The CDR3 coding sequence is TGTGCCAGCACCGCCCGGGGGGGTAGCGGGGGCCCTTCCTACGAGCAGTACTTC. It codes for CASTARGGSGGPSYEQYF.

Here the CDR3 reads CASSLRRGVDTQYF. CDR3 DNA: TGTGCCAGCAGCTTAAGGCGGGGGGTAGATACGCAGTATTTT. The chain has TRBV11-2 and TRBJ2-3, with 8 bases aligning to TRBD2. Per germline, CDR1 SGHAT and CDR2 FQNNGV. Trimming took 2 bases from V and 5 from J; bases not matched to a gene: 3. The CDR3 consists of 14 residues.

The chain combines TRBV28 with TRBJ1-5, with 7 bases identical to TRBD1. The CDR3 covers 18 residues. Germline V gives CDR1 MDHEN, CDR2 SYDVKM. V lost 7 bases to trimming and J lost 0 bases; unmatched junction nucleotides: 15. The CDR3 region has the DNA TGTGCCAGCACCGTACAGGGGTTATTAGACGATAGCAATCAGCCCCAGCATTTT. Amino acids: CASTVQGLLDDSNQPQHF.

The chain carries TRBV6-5 and TRBJ2-2; D uncertain. The CDR3 is 14 amino acids. V was trimmed by 6 bases and J by 1 base, leaving 9 bases between them. Germline V CDR1 and CDR2: MNHEY, SVGAGI. CDR3 sequence: CASSPPGNTGELFF. Written as DNA, the CDR3 is TGTGCCAGCAGCCCCCCGGGGAACACCGGGGAGCTGTTTTTT.

The rearrangement joins TRBV18 to TRBJ2-7; 7 positions match TRBD1. The CDR3 length is 15 residues. V was clipped by 3 bases and J by 0 bases; unmatched bases: 5. Germline CDR1 and CDR2: KGHSH and LQKENI. The CDR3 nucleotides are TGTGCCAGCTCACCGACACAGGGGCTCTCCTACGAGCAGTACTTC. Translated, it gives CASSPTQGLSYEQYF. Together with reference TRBV18 and TRBJ2-7, the CDR3 gives the full variable domain: NAGVMQNPRHLVRRRGQEARLRCSPMKGHSHVYWYRQLPEEGLKFMVYLQKENIIDESGMPKERFSAEFPKEGPSILRIQQVVRGDSAAYFCASSPTQGLSYEQYFGPGTRLTVT.

On this clone: Sequence at one end of the junction differs from germline and may be a read error. V and J are TRBV7-7 and TRBJ2-7; TRBD2 might be the D (6 bases). CDR3 length equals 13 residues. From germline, CDR1 is SSHAT and CDR2 FNYEAQ (reference sequence). In DNA, the CDR3 is TGTGCTAGCAGCTTAGGTCGGGGGTCCGAGCAGTACTTC. This translates into CASSLGRGSEQYF.

The chain links TRBV7-9 to TRBJ2-4, with 9 bases identical to TRBD2. Trimming took 4 bases from V and 0 from J; bases not matched to a gene: 4. Germline CDR1 and CDR2: SEHNR and FQNEAQ (reference sequence). This CDR3 is built from 16 residues. CDR3 sequence reads: CASSSQREEAKNIQYF. The CDR3 bases are TGTGCCAGCAGCTCACAGCGGGAGGAAGCCAAAAACATTCAGTACTTC.

The V gene is TRBV10-3, the J gene TRBJ2-7; no reliable D call. CDR1 is ENHRY, CDR2 SYGVKD, per germline. The CDR3 spans 14 residues. Trimming removed 4 bases from V and 3 bases from J, with 13 bases in between. This CDR3 reads CAISVSRQDYEQYF. DNA for the CDR3: TGTGCCATCAGTGTCAGCCGACAAGACTACGAGCAGTACTTC.

This clone was seen just once. The chain is built from TRBV7-8 and TRBJ2-1; D possibly corresponds to TRBD1 (6 bases). Trimming took off 6 bases at V and 8 bases at J, with 14 bases between the two ends. The V gene's germline CDR1 is SGHVS and CDR2 FQNEAQ. The CDR3 has 13 amino acids. CDR3 nucleotides: TGTGCCAGCAGACCTCCCCAGGGGTATGAGCAGTTCTTC. It yields the protein CASRPPQGYEQFF.

This clone was picked up a small number of times. The chain uses TRBV6-1 and TRBJ1-2; TRBD1 agrees at 10 bases. In germline, CDR1 is MNHNS, CDR2 SASEGT. The CDR3 is made up of 14 amino acids. The J segment lost 5 bases and the V segment lost 4 bases, leaving 4 bases of the junction unmatched. CDR3: CASSGPGQGYGYTF. Here the CDR3 DNA reads TGTGCCAGCAGTGGACCGGGACAGGGGTATGGCTACACCTTC.

This chain connects TRBV7-9 to TRBJ1-1; no clear D gene. Trimming stripped 3 bases from V and 2 bases from J, with 7 bases between. Germline CDR1 reads SEHNR; CDR2 reads FQNEAQ (reference sequence). The CDR3 extends over 13 amino acids. The CDR3 DNA is TGTGCCAGCAGCTTTACAGCTAACACTGAAGCTTTCTTT. The encoded protein is CASSFTANTEAFF.

The chain has TRBV7-2 and TRBJ1-2; 7 bases line up with TRBD1. The germline CDR1 and CDR2 sequences are SGHTA and FQGNSA. The V segment lost 3 bases and the J segment 6 bases; nucleotides outside the gene matches: 7. The CDR3 runs to 14 residues. DNA for the CDR3: TGTGCCAGCAGCTTTTCCAGGGGGGATGATGGCTACACCTTC. Its protein product is CASSFSRGDDGYTF.

The chain recombines TRBV28 with TRBJ2-7, with 8 bases matching TRBD1. The germline V gene has CDR1 MDHEN and CDR2 SYDVKM. With V trimmed by 5 bases and J by 0 bases, 6 bases remained unmatched. This CDR3 has 15 residues. CDR3 in DNA: TGTGCCAGCAGTCCGGACAGGGAGGACTCCTACGAGCAGTACTTC. Protein sequence: CASSPDREDSYEQYF.

The V call is TRBV6-1, the J call TRBJ1-5; 7 bases line up with TRBD1. CDR3 length: 14 residues. The J segment lost 0 bases and the V segment lost 8 bases, leaving 4 bases of the junction unmatched. Germline CDR1 MNHNS, CDR2 SASEGT. The CDR3 spells CASAGQLSNQPQHF. The CDR3 nucleotides read TGTGCCAGCGCGGGACAGCTTAGCAATCAGCCCCAGCATTTT.

The V call is TRBV4-1, the J call TRBJ1-1; D gene ambiguous. V lost 0 bases and J lost 7, with 6 bases in between. The CDR3 spans 12 residues. Germline values: CDR1 MGHRA, CDR2 YSYEKL. The CDR3 spells CASSQDGDEAFF. CDR3 in DNA: TGCGCCAGCAGCCAAGATGGTGATGAAGCTTTCTTT.